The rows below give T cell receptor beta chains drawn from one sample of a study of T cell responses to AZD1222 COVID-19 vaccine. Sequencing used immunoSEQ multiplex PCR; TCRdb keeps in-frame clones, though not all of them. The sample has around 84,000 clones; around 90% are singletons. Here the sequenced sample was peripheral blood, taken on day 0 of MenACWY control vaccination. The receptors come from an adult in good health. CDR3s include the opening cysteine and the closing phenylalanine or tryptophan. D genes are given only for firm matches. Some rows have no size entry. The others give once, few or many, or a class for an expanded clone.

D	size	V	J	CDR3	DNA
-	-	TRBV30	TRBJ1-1	CAWGRGNTEAFF	TGTGCCTGGGGCAGGGGGAACACTGAAGCTTTCTTT
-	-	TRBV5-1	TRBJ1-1	CASSLLGTKNTEAFF	TGCGCCAGCAGCTTGCTCGGCACGAAGAACACTGAAGCTTTCTTT
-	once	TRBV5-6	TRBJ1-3	CASSTGPNYSGNTIYF	TGTGCCAGCAGCACGGGCCCGAATTACTCTGGAAACACCATATATTTT
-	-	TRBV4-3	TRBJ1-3	CASSQAPLDRVGNTIYF	TGCGCCAGCAGCCAGGCCCCGCTGGACAGAGTCGGAAACACCATATATTTT
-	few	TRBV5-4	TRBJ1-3	CASSWGGTSGNTIYF	TGTGCCAGCAGCTGGGGGGGTACCTCTGGAAACACCATATATTTT
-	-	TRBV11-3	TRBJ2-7	CASSLGLASYEQYF	TGTGCCAGCAGCTTAGGATTGGCCTCCTACGAGCAGTACTTC
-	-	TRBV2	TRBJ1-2	CASSALLGGYTF	TGTGCCAGCAGTGCCCTCTTGGGAGGCTACACCTTC
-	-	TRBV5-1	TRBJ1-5	CASSLGTASNQPQHF	TGCGCCAGCAGCTTGGGGACAGCTAGCAATCAGCCCCAGCATTTT
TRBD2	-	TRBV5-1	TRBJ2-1	CASSLGGGPANEQFF	TGCGCCAGCAGCTTGGGCGGGGGGCCCGCCAATGAGCAGTTCTTC
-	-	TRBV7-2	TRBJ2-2	CASSSFPHTGELFF	TGTGCCAGCAGCTCATTTCCCCACACCGGGGAGCTGTTTTTT
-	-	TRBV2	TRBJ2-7	CASSEKGAEYF	TGTGCCAGCAGTGAAAAAGGGGCGGAGTACTTC
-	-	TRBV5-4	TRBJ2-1	CASRQSSYNEQFF	TGTGCCAGCAGACAAAGCTCCTACAATGAGCAGTTCTTC
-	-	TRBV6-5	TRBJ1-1	CASSSNGQREAFF	TGTGCCAGCAGCTCAAACGGACAGCGCGAAGCTTTCTTT
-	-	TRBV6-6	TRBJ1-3	CASRQEYGASGNTIYF	TGTGCCAGCAGGCAGGAATACGGAGCAAGCGGGAACACCATATATTTT
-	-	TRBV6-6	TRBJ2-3	CASSYRGAADTQYF	TGTGCCAGCAGTTATAGGGGGGCGGCAGATACGCAGTATTTT
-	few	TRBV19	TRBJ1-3	CASSMNGNTIYF	TGTGCCAGTAGTATGAACGGAAACACCATATATTTT
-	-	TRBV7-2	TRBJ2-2	CASSLALESGELFF	TGTGCCAGCAGCTTAGCGCTAGAATCCGGGGAGCTGTTTTTT
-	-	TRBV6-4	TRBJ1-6	CASSAELNNSPLHF	TGTGCCAGCAGTGCGGAGTTAAATAATTCACCCCTCCACTTT
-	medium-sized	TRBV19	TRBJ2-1	CASSIVEGAYYNEQFF	TGTGCCAGTAGTATAGTGGAGGGCGCTTACTACAATGAGCAGTTCTTC
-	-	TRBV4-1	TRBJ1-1	CASSQDPGPEAFF	TGCGCCAGCAGCCAAGATCCGGGGCCTGAAGCTTTCTTT
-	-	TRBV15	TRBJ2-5	CATSRDLGNQETQYF	TGTGCCACCAGCAGAGATTTGGGGAATCAAGAGACCCAGTACTTC
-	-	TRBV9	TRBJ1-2	CASTRDWNYGYTF	TGTGCCAGCACCCGAGACTGGAACTATGGCTACACCTTC
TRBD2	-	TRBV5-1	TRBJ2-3	CASSDLSGGDTQYF	TGCGCCAGCAGCGATCTGAGCGGGGGCGATACGCAGTATTTT
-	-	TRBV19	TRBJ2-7	CASSIGGHQDEQYF	TGTGCCAGTAGTATCGGGGGTCACCAGGACGAGCAGTACTTC
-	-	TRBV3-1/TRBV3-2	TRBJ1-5	CASSPDRTDQPQHF	TGTGCCAGCAGCCCTGACCGAACGGATCAGCCCCAGCATTTT
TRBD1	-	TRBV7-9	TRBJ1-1	CASSSTYGQGAEAFF	TGTGCCAGCAGCTCTACTTACGGACAGGGGGCTGAAGCTTTCTTT
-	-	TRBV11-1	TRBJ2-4	CASSPGEAKNIQYF	TGTGCCAGCAGCCCAGGGGAAGCCAAAAACATTCAGTACTTC
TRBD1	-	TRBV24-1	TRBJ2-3	CATSDPGTGLNTDTQYF	TGTGCCACCAGTGATCCCGGGACAGGGTTAAACACAGATACGCAGTATTTT
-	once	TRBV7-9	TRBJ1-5	CASSPEGHQPQHF	TGTGCCAGCAGCCCCGAGGGACATCAGCCCCAGCATTTT
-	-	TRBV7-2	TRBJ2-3	CASSPQVGESLSDTQYF	TGTGCCAGCAGCCCACAGGTCGGGGAGTCACTATCAGATACGCAGTATTTT
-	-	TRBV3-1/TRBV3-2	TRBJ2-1	CASSQDGADRMQFF	TGTGCCAGCAGCCAAGATGGGGCCGACAGGATGCAGTTCTTC
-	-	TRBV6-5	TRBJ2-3	CASSYSYGQPDTQYF	TGTGCCAGCAGTTACTCCTACGGGCAGCCAGATACGCAGTATTTT
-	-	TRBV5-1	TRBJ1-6	CASSLEGRGSPLHF	TGCGCCAGCAGCTTGGAGGGTAGGGGTAGTCCCCTCCACTTT
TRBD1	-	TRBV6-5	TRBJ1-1	CASSRQGAYTEAFF	TGTGCCAGCAGCAGACAGGGGGCATACACTGAAGCTTTCTTT
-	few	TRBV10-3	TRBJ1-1	CAISEGSSRGEAFF	TGTGCCATCAGTGAGGGGTCGTCGAGGGGTGAAGCTTTCTTT
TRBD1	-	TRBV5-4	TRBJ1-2	CASSLEQGADYGYTF	TGTGCCAGCAGCTTGGAACAGGGGGCCGACTATGGCTACACCTTC
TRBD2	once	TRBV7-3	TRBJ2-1	CASSPQGTSGGISSYNEQFF	TGTGCCAGCAGCCCACAAGGGACTAGCGGGGGGATAAGCTCCTACAATGAGCAGTTCTTC
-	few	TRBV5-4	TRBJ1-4	CASSLRAVDSEKLFF	TGTGCCAGCAGCTTAAGGGCGGTCGATAGTGAAAAACTGTTTTTT
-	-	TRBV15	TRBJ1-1	CATSKMTAPAFF	TGTGCCACCAGCAAAATGACAGCCCCAGCTTTCTTT